These T cell receptor beta chains were read from a single sample in a study of blood T cell repertoires in COVID-19. Produced via immunoSEQ multiplex PCR; TCRdb's table is partial and in-frame only. Among approximately 150,000 clones, around four fifths were seen once, and the ten largest hold approximately 11%. The specimen sequenced was peripheral blood. These receptors were collected from a human donor in a cohort sampled during active COVID-19. The CDR3 runs from the conserved cysteine through the conserved F or W. D genes are given only for firm matches. Clone size is not always given. Where it is, it says once, few, many or a class for expanded clones.

v_call: TRBV19; clone_size: -; d_call: TRBD1; j_call: TRBJ1-1; cdr3_aa: CASSPNRGNTEAFF; cdr3_nt: TGTGCCAGTAGTCCCAACAGGGGGAACACTGAAGCTTTCTTT
v_call: TRBV7-2; clone_size: -; d_call: -; j_call: TRBJ1-1; cdr3_aa: CASSLVATTNTEAFF; cdr3_nt: TGTGCCAGCAGCTTAGTAGCCACCACGAACACTGAAGCTTTCTTT
v_call: TRBV19; clone_size: -; d_call: TRBD1; j_call: TRBJ2-5; cdr3_aa: CASRDRGGQTQYF; cdr3_nt: TGTGCCAGCCGGGACAGGGGAGGGCAGACCCAGTACTTC
v_call: TRBV6-6; clone_size: -; d_call: TRBD1; j_call: TRBJ1-2; cdr3_aa: CASLGRGQGYGYTF; cdr3_nt: TGTGCCAGCCTAGGCAGGGGGCAGGGGTATGGCTACACCTTC
v_call: TRBV2; clone_size: -; d_call: TRBD1; j_call: TRBJ1-2; cdr3_aa: CASSETGGYYGYTF; cdr3_nt: TGTGCCAGCAGTGAGACAGGGGGCTACTATGGCTACACCTTC
v_call: TRBV5-4; clone_size: -; d_call: -; j_call: TRBJ2-5; cdr3_aa: CASSPPQEETQYF; cdr3_nt: TGTGCCAGCAGCCCCCCGCAGGAAGAGACCCAGTACTTC
v_call: TRBV10-3; clone_size: -; d_call: TRBD1; j_call: TRBJ1-2; cdr3_aa: CAITTGGAFYGYTF; cdr3_nt: TGTGCCATCACCACAGGGGGTGCCTTCTATGGCTACACCTTC
v_call: TRBV7-2; clone_size: few; d_call: -; j_call: TRBJ1-5; cdr3_aa: CASSPYHSNQPQHF; cdr3_nt: TGTGCCAGCAGCCCCTACCATAGCAATCAGCCCCAGCATTTT
v_call: TRBV9; clone_size: -; d_call: TRBD1; j_call: TRBJ1-2; cdr3_aa: CASSRGTASRVYGYTF; cdr3_nt: TGTGCCAGCAGCCGCGGGACAGCCTCACGGGTTTATGGCTACACCTTC
v_call: TRBV7-8; clone_size: -; d_call: TRBD1; j_call: TRBJ1-2; cdr3_aa: CASSPGTGSNGYTF; cdr3_nt: TGTGCCAGCAGCCCAGGGACAGGGTCCAATGGCTACACCTTC
v_call: TRBV4-1; clone_size: -; d_call: TRBD1; j_call: TRBJ1-2; cdr3_aa: CASSQDLRTGGDYGYTF; cdr3_nt: TGCGCCAGCAGCCAAGACTTGAGGACAGGGGGTGACTATGGCTACACCTTC
v_call: TRBV18; clone_size: once; d_call: TRBD1; j_call: TRBJ1-1; cdr3_aa: CASRQGQNTEAFF; cdr3_nt: TGTGCCAGCCGACAGGGCCAGAACACTGAAGCTTTCTTT
v_call: TRBV24-1; clone_size: -; d_call: -; j_call: TRBJ2-2; cdr3_aa: CATSPRGSSTGELFF; cdr3_nt: TGTGCCACCAGTCCCCGGGGATCAAGCACCGGGGAGCTGTTTTTT
v_call: TRBV27; clone_size: -; d_call: TRBD1; j_call: TRBJ1-5; cdr3_aa: CASSPLGRDRRDQPQHF; cdr3_nt: TGTGCCAGCAGTCCCCTCGGCCGGGACAGAAGAGATCAGCCCCAGCATTTT
v_call: TRBV7-9; clone_size: -; d_call: -; j_call: TRBJ1-1; cdr3_aa: CASSVLGGVVAEAFF; cdr3_nt: TGTGCCAGCAGCGTCCTTGGGGGCGTTGTGGCTGAAGCTTTCTTT
v_call: TRBV5-6; clone_size: many; d_call: -; j_call: TRBJ1-2; cdr3_aa: CASSAGLLYGYTF; cdr3_nt: TGTGCCAGCAGCGCGGGACTGCTCTATGGCTACACCTTC
v_call: TRBV11-2; clone_size: -; d_call: TRBD2; j_call: TRBJ2-1; cdr3_aa: CASILSGGNEQFF; cdr3_nt: TGTGCCAGCATCCTTAGCGGGGGGAATGAGCAGTTCTTC
v_call: TRBV6-2/TRBV6-3; clone_size: few; d_call: -; j_call: TRBJ1-1; cdr3_aa: CASSYGQETEAFF; cdr3_nt: TGTGCCAGCAGCTATGGGCAAGAGACTGAAGCTTTCTTT
v_call: TRBV4-3; clone_size: -; d_call: -; j_call: TRBJ1-2; cdr3_aa: CASSPGGGGDYGYTF; cdr3_nt: TGCGCCAGCAGCCCGGGGGGCGGGGGCGACTATGGCTACACCTTC
v_call: TRBV4-3; clone_size: -; d_call: -; j_call: TRBJ1-6; cdr3_aa: CASSRTGDSPLHF; cdr3_nt: TGCGCCAGCAGCCGAACCGGAGATTCACCCCTCCACTTT
v_call: TRBV4-3; clone_size: few; d_call: -; j_call: TRBJ2-7; cdr3_aa: CASSQYLQGSAEQYF; cdr3_nt: TGCGCCAGCAGCCAATATTTGCAGGGATCCGCCGAGCAGTACTTC
v_call: TRBV11-2; clone_size: -; d_call: TRBD2; j_call: TRBJ2-5; cdr3_aa: CASSTNRGVVIPQYF; cdr3_nt: TGTGCCAGCAGCACAAATCGGGGGGTAGTGATTCCGCAGTACTTC
v_call: TRBV11-2; clone_size: -; d_call: TRBD1; j_call: TRBJ2-7; cdr3_aa: CASSRAGQGLWSPYEQYF; cdr3_nt: TGTGCCAGCAGCAGGGCGGGACAGGGGTTGTGGTCTCCCTACGAGCAGTACTTC
v_call: TRBV19; clone_size: once; d_call: TRBD1; j_call: TRBJ1-3; cdr3_aa: CASSFRQGINSGNTIYF; cdr3_nt: TGTGCCAGTAGTTTCCGACAGGGGATCAACTCTGGAAACACCATATATTTT
v_call: TRBV4-1; clone_size: -; d_call: TRBD1; j_call: TRBJ1-1; cdr3_aa: CASSLAGGTEAFF; cdr3_nt: TGCGCCAGCAGCCTGGCAGGGGGCACTGAAGCTTTCTTT
v_call: TRBV12-3/TRBV12-4; clone_size: -; d_call: -; j_call: TRBJ2-5; cdr3_aa: CASSLMMSETQYF; cdr3_nt: TGTGCCAGCAGTTTAATGATGAGTGAGACCCAGTACTTC
v_call: TRBV10-1; clone_size: -; d_call: -; j_call: TRBJ2-5; cdr3_aa: CASSVGDQETQYF; cdr3_nt: TGCGCCAGCAGTGTAGGGGACCAAGAGACCCAGTACTTC
v_call: TRBV19; clone_size: -; d_call: -; j_call: TRBJ1-1; cdr3_aa: CASSMGRNTEAFF; cdr3_nt: TGTGCCAGTAGTATGGGGCGGAACACTGAAGCTTTCTTT
v_call: TRBV15; clone_size: -; d_call: TRBD1; j_call: TRBJ1-2; cdr3_aa: CATSLTGGSLYGYTF; cdr3_nt: TGTGCCACCAGCTTGACAGGGGGCTCTCTCTATGGCTACACCTTC
v_call: TRBV6-5; clone_size: -; d_call: TRBD1; j_call: TRBJ2-7; cdr3_aa: CASSTGQVGSYEQYF; cdr3_nt: TGTGCCAGCAGTACCGGACAGGTGGGGTCCTACGAGCAGTACTTC
v_call: TRBV7-2; clone_size: -; d_call: -; j_call: TRBJ2-1; cdr3_aa: CASSLTHSYNEQFF; cdr3_nt: TGTGCCAGCAGCTTAACTCACTCCTACAATGAGCAGTTCTTC
v_call: TRBV11-3; clone_size: -; d_call: TRBD2; j_call: TRBJ2-3; cdr3_aa: CASSLAASGRAWDTQYF; cdr3_nt: TGTGCCAGCAGCTTGGCAGCTAGCGGGAGGGCCTGGGATACGCAGTATTTT
v_call: TRBV2; clone_size: -; d_call: -; j_call: TRBJ1-5; cdr3_aa: CASLRGGDSNQPQHF; cdr3_nt: TGTGCCAGTCTTAGGGGAGGGGATAGCAATCAGCCCCAGCATTTT
v_call: TRBV12-5; clone_size: -; d_call: TRBD2; j_call: TRBJ2-3; cdr3_aa: CASGLDSGGGADTQYF; cdr3_nt: TGTGCTAGTGGTTTGGATAGCGGGGGGGGCGCAGATACGCAGTATTTT
v_call: TRBV11-1; clone_size: once; d_call: TRBD1; j_call: TRBJ1-2; cdr3_aa: CASSQVTGGAGYGYTF; cdr3_nt: TGTGCCAGCAGCCAGGTGACAGGGGGCGCAGGCTATGGCTACACCTTC
v_call: TRBV9; clone_size: few; d_call: -; j_call: TRBJ2-7; cdr3_aa: CASTRPHGTQSYEQYF; cdr3_nt: TGTGCCAGCACCCGACCTCACGGGACACAATCCTACGAGCAGTACTTC
v_call: TRBV25-1; clone_size: -; d_call: TRBD1; j_call: TRBJ2-2; cdr3_aa: CASRDRGNTGELFF; cdr3_nt: TGTGCCAGCAGAGACAGGGGAAACACCGGGGAGCTGTTTTTT
v_call: TRBV19; clone_size: once; d_call: -; j_call: TRBJ2-2; cdr3_aa: CASSSRGPGELFF; cdr3_nt: TGTGCCAGTAGTTCCAGGGGTCCCGGGGAGCTGTTTTTT
v_call: TRBV7-8; clone_size: -; d_call: TRBD1; j_call: TRBJ1-5; cdr3_aa: CASSLGQTDSNQPQHF; cdr3_nt: TGTGCCAGCAGCTTGGGACAGACGGATAGCAATCAGCCCCAGCATTTT
v_call: TRBV11-2; clone_size: -; d_call: -; j_call: TRBJ1-3; cdr3_aa: CASSPGIDFGNTIYF; cdr3_nt: TGTGCCAGCAGCCCCGGAATCGACTTTGGAAACACCATATATTTT
v_call: TRBV6-5; clone_size: once; d_call: TRBD2; j_call: TRBJ2-7; cdr3_aa: CASSYSMSSGYEQYF; cdr3_nt: TGTGCCAGCAGTTACTCGATGTCTAGCGGGTACGAGCAGTACTTC
v_call: TRBV28; clone_size: -; d_call: -; j_call: TRBJ2-5; cdr3_aa: CASSPYQGSSETQYF; cdr3_nt: TGTGCCAGCAGTCCCTACCAGGGTTCTTCAGAGACCCAGTACTTC
v_call: TRBV19; clone_size: -; d_call: -; j_call: TRBJ2-3; cdr3_aa: CASSIMEGGITDTQYF; cdr3_nt: TGTGCCAGTAGTATTATGGAGGGCGGGATCACAGATACGCAGTATTTT
v_call: TRBV27; clone_size: few; d_call: -; j_call: TRBJ1-4; cdr3_aa: CASSAGGGPSTNEKLFF; cdr3_nt: TGTGCCAGCAGTGCGGGCGGGGGACCTTCAACTAATGAAAAACTGTTTTTT
v_call: TRBV7-9; clone_size: few; d_call: TRBD2; j_call: TRBJ2-7; cdr3_aa: CASSSSGTSGPGQYF; cdr3_nt: TGTGCCAGCAGCTCATCCGGGACTAGCGGGCCTGGGCAGTACTTC
v_call: TRBV2; clone_size: -; d_call: TRBD1; j_call: TRBJ2-5; cdr3_aa: CASSADRDRWETQYF; cdr3_nt: TGTGCCAGCAGCGCCGACCGGGACAGGTGGGAGACCCAGTACTTC
v_call: TRBV3-1/TRBV3-2; clone_size: few; d_call: -; j_call: TRBJ2-7; cdr3_aa: CASSYYRAYEQYF; cdr3_nt: TGTGCCAGCAGCTATTACAGGGCCTACGAGCAGTACTTC
v_call: TRBV7-2; clone_size: -; d_call: -; j_call: TRBJ1-5; cdr3_aa: CASSPQQGWGQPQHF; cdr3_nt: TGTGCCAGCAGCCCCCAACAGGGTTGGGGTCAGCCCCAGCATTTT
v_call: TRBV28; clone_size: -; d_call: -; j_call: TRBJ1-2; cdr3_aa: CASSLGPSGYTF; cdr3_nt: TGTGCCAGCAGTTTAGGCCCGTCTGGCTACACCTTC
v_call: TRBV18; clone_size: -; d_call: TRBD1; j_call: TRBJ1-1; cdr3_aa: CASSPQGAFNTEAFF; cdr3_nt: TGTGCCAGCTCACCTCAGGGGGCCTTCAACACTGAAGCTTTCTTT
v_call: TRBV7-3; clone_size: -; d_call: -; j_call: TRBJ2-2; cdr3_aa: CASSLSWTANTGELFF; cdr3_nt: TGTGCCAGCAGCCTGTCCTGGACAGCGAACACCGGGGAGCTGTTTTTT
v_call: TRBV6-6; clone_size: -; d_call: -; j_call: TRBJ2-7; cdr3_aa: CASVRGGEQYF; cdr3_nt: TGTGCCAGCGTAAGGGGCGGCGAGCAGTACTTC
v_call: TRBV19; clone_size: -; d_call: -; j_call: TRBJ1-5; cdr3_aa: CASSILNQPQHF; cdr3_nt: TGTGCCAGTAGTATCCTCAATCAGCCCCAGCATTTT
v_call: TRBV11-2; clone_size: few; d_call: -; j_call: TRBJ1-2; cdr3_aa: CASSLEGAVNYGYTF; cdr3_nt: TGTGCCAGCAGCTTAGAAGGGGCAGTCAACTATGGCTACACCTTC
v_call: TRBV6-6; clone_size: -; d_call: -; j_call: TRBJ2-1; cdr3_aa: CASSSSLSYNEQFF; cdr3_nt: TGTGCCAGCAGCTCGAGCCTCTCCTACAATGAGCAGTTCTTC
v_call: TRBV6-5; clone_size: -; d_call: -; j_call: TRBJ1-1; cdr3_aa: CASSSRTTTEAFF; cdr3_nt: TGTGCCAGCAGTTCCAGGACAACCACTGAAGCTTTCTTT
v_call: TRBV7-8; clone_size: -; d_call: -; j_call: TRBJ1-5; cdr3_aa: CASSQTRALSNQPQHF; cdr3_nt: TGTGCCAGCAGCCAAACCAGGGCCCTTAGCAATCAGCCCCAGCATTTT